A single sample gave rise to the 16 T cell receptor beta chains below, sequenced in a study of blood T cell repertoires in COVID-19. Here immunoSEQ multiplex PCR was the method, and the copy in TCRdb shows in-frame clones only, minus some. This sample has about 99,000 clones, with more than 70% found just once. The sequencing sample was made of peripheral blood. Receptors were obtained from an elderly woman in a cohort sampled during active COVID-19.

This sequence joins TRBV30 and TRBJ1-4; weak D call: TRBD1 (5 bases). Trimming shortened V by 2 bases and J by 7 bases, and 14 bases separated the two germline ends. CDR3 length equals 14 residues. Germline-derived CDR1 and CDR2 are GTSNPN and SVGIG (reference sequence). CDR3 region: CAWSSGLSGEKLFF. CDR3 nucleotides: TGTGCCTGGAGTTCGGGACTTAGCGGTGAAAAACTGTTTTTT.

The chain couples TRBV18 to TRBJ1-1; D is ambiguous. Germline CDR1 and CDR2: KGHSH and LQKENI. The germline V and J ends were trimmed by 3 bases and 1 base, with 6 bases remaining between them. The CDR3 is 13 amino acids. The CDR3 DNA is TGTGCCAGCTCACCCCTATCGAACACTGAAGCTTTCTTT. This gives the protein CASSPLSNTEAFF.

The V gene is TRBV7-9, the J gene TRBJ2-7; D is possibly TRBD1 (5 bases). This CDR3 contains 12 residues. Trimming shortened V by 3 bases and J by 6 bases, and 9 bases separated the two germline ends. In germline, CDR1 is SEHNR, CDR2 FQNEAQ (reference sequence). The CDR3 loop is CASSFQGSEQYF. The CDR3 nucleotides are TGTGCCAGCAGCTTCCAGGGTTCCGAGCAGTACTTC.

V and J are TRBV3-1 (or the pseudogene TRBV3-2) and TRBJ2-7; a weak D match, TRBD2 (6 bases). V lost 3 bases and J lost 5, with 14 bases in between. The CDR3 contains 14 residues. Per the germline V gene, CDR1 is LGHDT and CDR2 is YNNKEL (reference sequence). The CDR3, as DNA: TGTGCCAGCAGCCAGGGGATAGCGGCCGACGAGCAGTACTTC. Translating it yields CASSQGIAADEQYF.

CDR3: CASSYGSGVSYEQYF. In DNA, the CDR3 is TGTGCCAGCAGTTACGGGAGCGGCGTGTCCTACGAGCAGTACTTC. The rearrangement joins TRBV6-5 to TRBJ2-7; maybe TRBD2 (5 bases). Germline V CDR1 and CDR2: MNHEY, SVGAGI. This CDR3 region has 15 residues. The ends were cut back, 2 bases at V and 1 base at J, with 12 bases in the middle.

V and J are TRBV5-1 and TRBJ2-3; the match to TRBD2 covers 7 bases. J gave up 2 bases and V 0 bases, and 12 bases lay outside the gene matches. This CDR3 has 18 amino acids. The V gene's germline CDR1 is SGHRS and CDR2 YFSETQ. The CDR3 loop reads CASSLGMSSGGFTDTQYF. For the CDR3, the DNA is TGCGCCAGCAGCTTGGGTATGTCTAGCGGAGGGTTCACAGATACGCAGTATTTT.

The chain has TRBV19 and TRBJ2-7; TRBD2 is a possible D gene (6 bases). From germline, CDR1 is LNHDA and CDR2 SQIVND (reference sequence). The V end lost 10 bases, the J end lost 3 bases, and 22 bases lay between the germline ends. This CDR3 has 15 amino acids. In DNA form, the CDR3 reads TGTGCCAACGAATTAGTAGCGGAGAGGCGCTACGAGCAGTACTTC. The encoded protein is CANELVAERRYEQYF.

The V and J genes are TRBV19 and TRBJ2-6; possibly TRBD1 for D (6 bases). Germline V CDR1 and CDR2: LNHDA, SQIVND (reference sequence). The V end lost 1 base, the J end lost 0 bases, and 13 bases lay between the germline ends. CDR3 length: 18 residues. CDR3 DNA sequence: TGTGCCAGTAGTATAGTGGGCAGGGGAAACTCTGGGGCCAACGTCCTGACTTTC. Its translation is CASSIVGRGNSGANVLTF.

This clone came up once. The chain links TRBV2 to TRBJ2-7, with TRBD1 matching 8 bases. Germline assignment: CDR1 SNHLY and CDR2 FYNNEI. This CDR3 has 16 residues. Trimming removed 3 bases from V and 3 bases from J; junction bases left unmatched: 10. Here the CDR3 reads CASSDSRTGFYYEQYF. DNA of the CDR3: TGTGCCAGCAGTGACAGTCGGACAGGGTTTTACTACGAGCAGTACTTC. The full variable domain, completed using reference TRBV2 and TRBJ2-7, is EPEVTQTPSHQVTQMGQEVILRCVPISNHLYFYWYRQILGQKVEFLVSFYNNEISEKSEIFDDQFSVERPDGSNFTLKIRSTKLEDSAMYFCASSDSRTGFYYEQYFGPGTRLTVT.

The rearrangement joins TRBV12-5 to TRBJ2-7; D unresolved. V shed 0 bases and J shed 2 bases, with 20 bases lying between them. CDR3 length: 18 residues. Germline lookup yields CDR1 LGHNT and CDR2 FRNRAP. CDR3 loop: CASGLVHPDSLWAYEQYF. CDR3 coding DNA: TGTGCTAGTGGTTTGGTACACCCCGACTCCCTGTGGGCCTACGAGCAGTACTTC.

This chain joins TRBV6-4 and TRBJ1-1, with D possibly TRBD1 on 5 matching bases. V lost 3 bases and J lost 11, with 13 bases in between. The length of the CDR3 is 12 residues. The germline V gene encodes CDR1 MRHNA and CDR2 SNTAGT. DNA of the CDR3: TGTGCCAGCAGTGATCGCCAGGGTTGGGCTTTCTTT. Translated: CASSDRQGWAFF.

This chain links TRBV5-1 with TRBJ1-1; possible D gene TRBD1, 5 bases. The CDR3 has 12 residues. CDR1 and CDR2 (germline): SGHRS, YFSETQ. V dropped 8 bases and J dropped 4 bases, with 12 bases sitting between them. CDR3 DNA sequence: TGCGCCAGTTCTCCAGGGCTCACTGAAGCTTTCTTT. It is translated as CASSPGLTEAFF.

The chain has TRBV9 and TRBJ1-1, with no clear D. Trimming took 0 bases from V and 4 from J, leaving 13 bases between them. The CDR3 consists of 15 residues. CDR1 is SGDLS, CDR2 YYNGEE, per germline. The CDR3 DNA reads TGTGCCAGCAGCGTAGACCCACTAGCTTCCACTGAAGCTTTCTTT. Its protein is CASSVDPLASTEAFF.

The J gene is TRBJ1-2, the V gene TRBV10-3; 8 bases agree with TRBD1. V dropped 11 bases and J dropped 7; count of bases not matched to a gene: 18. This CDR3 contains 15 residues. CDR1 ENHRY and CDR2 SYGVKD come from the germline V gene. The DNA of the CDR3 is TGTGCCCTCGGGGTTCTGGACAGGGACTCTGGTGGCTACACCTTC. Translated, it gives CALGVLDRDSGGYTF.

The chain employs TRBV5-1 and TRBJ2-5; the match to TRBD2 covers 12 bases. V was pared by 4 bases and J by 5 bases, with 6 bases of the junction left unmatched. Germline lookup yields CDR1 SGHRS and CDR2 YFSETQ. The CDR3 covers 15 residues. CDR3 sequence reads: CASSAGLAGSETQYF. CDR3 DNA sequence: TGCGCCAGCAGCGCAGGACTAGCGGGATCGGAGACCCAGTACTTC.

The rearrangement links TRBV5-4 to TRBJ2-5, with D perhaps TRBD2 (6 bases). The V end was cut by 3 bases, the J end by 3 bases, with 12 bases between. The CDR3 totals 14 residues. Germline assignment: CDR1 SGHNT and CDR2 YYREEE (reference sequence). CDR3 coding DNA: TGTGCCAGCAGCTGGGCGGGACGGGAAGAGACCCAGTACTTC. It yields the protein CASSWAGREETQYF. The full variable domain, with the rest looked up from reference TRBV5-4 and TRBJ2-5, is ETGVTQSPTHLIKTRGQQVTLRCSSQSGHNTVSWYQQALGQGPQFIFQYYREEENGRGNFPPRFSGLQFPNYSSELNVNALELDDSALYLCASSWAGREETQYFGPGTRLLVL.